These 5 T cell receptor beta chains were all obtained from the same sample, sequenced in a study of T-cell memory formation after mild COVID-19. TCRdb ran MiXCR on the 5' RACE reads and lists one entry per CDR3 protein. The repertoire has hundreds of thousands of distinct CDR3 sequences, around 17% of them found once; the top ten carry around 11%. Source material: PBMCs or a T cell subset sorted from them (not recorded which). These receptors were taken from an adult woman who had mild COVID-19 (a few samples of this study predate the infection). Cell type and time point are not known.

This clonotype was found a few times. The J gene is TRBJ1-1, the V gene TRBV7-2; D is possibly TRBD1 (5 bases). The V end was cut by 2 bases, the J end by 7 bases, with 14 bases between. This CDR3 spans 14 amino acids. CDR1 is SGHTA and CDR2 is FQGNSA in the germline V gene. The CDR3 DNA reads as TGTGCCAGCAGCTTATGGAGGGACCATAGTGAAGCTTTCTTT. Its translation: CASSLWRDHSEAFF.

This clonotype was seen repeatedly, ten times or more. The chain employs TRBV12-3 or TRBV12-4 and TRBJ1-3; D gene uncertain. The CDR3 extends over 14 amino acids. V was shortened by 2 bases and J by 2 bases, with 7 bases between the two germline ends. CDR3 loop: CASSLSVAGNTIYF. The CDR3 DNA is TGTGCCAGCAGTTTATCAGTGGCTGGAAACACCATATATTTT.

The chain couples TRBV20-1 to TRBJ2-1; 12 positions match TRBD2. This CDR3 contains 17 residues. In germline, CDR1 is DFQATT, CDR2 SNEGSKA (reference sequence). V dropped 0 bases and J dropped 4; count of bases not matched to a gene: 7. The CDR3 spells CSARDPTSGSSYNEQFF. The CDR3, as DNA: TGCAGTGCTAGAGACCCGACTAGCGGGAGCTCGTACAATGAGCAGTTCTTC.

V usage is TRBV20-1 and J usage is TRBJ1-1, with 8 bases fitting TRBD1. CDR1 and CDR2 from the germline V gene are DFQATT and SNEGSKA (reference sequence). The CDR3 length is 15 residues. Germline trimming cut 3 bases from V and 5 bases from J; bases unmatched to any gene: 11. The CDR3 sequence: CSASRTGSEVTEAFF. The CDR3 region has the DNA TGCAGTGCTAGTCGGACAGGGTCAGAGGTTACTGAAGCTTTCTTT.

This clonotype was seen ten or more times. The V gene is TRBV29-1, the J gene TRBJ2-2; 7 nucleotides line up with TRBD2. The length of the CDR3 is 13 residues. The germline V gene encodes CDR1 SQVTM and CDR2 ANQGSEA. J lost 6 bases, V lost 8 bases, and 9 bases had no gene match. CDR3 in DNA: TGCAGCCCCCTGGGGGAGGGCCCCGGGGAGCTGTTTTTT. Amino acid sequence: CSPLGEGPGELFF.